This T cell receptor beta chain was retrieved from a study of beta chain features in type 1 diabetes. Worth noting for this clone: Its matching antigen is unknown. A far larger clone is one base from this, pointing to a likely read error.

Study results and limitations: Researchers caution that PCR might favor shorter templates, equally among patients and controls. VDJ junctions from patients with type 1 diabetes contained fewer insertions and more deletions.

This CDR3 has 18 amino acids. The trim removed 5 bases at V and 4 bases at J, leaving 16 bases unmatched. Germline loops: CDR1 SEHNR, CDR2 FQNEAQ (reference sequence). Isolated RNA was reverse transcribed in full, so expressed TCRB transcripts were sequenced. TCRdb's copy holds only in-frame clones and misses some; the assay was immunoSEQ multiplex PCR. The sample lists fewer than 350,000 clones, approximately 8.1% occurring once. This chain uses TRBV7-9 with TRBJ2-5, with 10 bases that match TRBD2. The clonotype comes from a young woman in good health. Sequencing used central memory CD4+ T cells from blood. As DNA, the CDR3 is TGTGCCAGCAGCCCCACGGGGACTAGCGTCCTGAGGGCAGAGACCCAGTACTTC. Protein: CASSPTGTSVLRAETQYF.